What follows are 12 T cell receptor beta chains derived from one specimen sequenced in a study of OX40 agonist ivuxolimab in advanced cancers. Measured with immunoSEQ multiplex PCR; TCRdb has only the in-frame clones, and not every one. The table lists 68,000 or so clones, roughly 83% of them singletons, with less than 2.5% in the top ten. The sample in question was CD4+ or CD8+ T cells sorted from blood, obtained in a trial of the OX40 agonist ivuxolimab. These receptor sequences come from an adult with an advanced solid tumor such as melanoma, head and neck, liver or kidney cancer.

The count of this clone is one. The gene calls are TRBV6-5 and TRBJ1-1, with 8 bases lining up with TRBD1. CDR1 is MNHEY, CDR2 SVGAGI, per germline. After removal of 6 bases from V and 4 bases from J, the junction contained 4 bases not matched to a gene. The CDR3 covers 13 residues. CDR3 sequence: CASSRTGPTEAFF. For the CDR3, the DNA is TGTGCCAGCAGCCGGACAGGGCCCACTGAAGCTTTCTTT.

This chain joins TRBV5-1 and TRBJ2-5, with 7 bases that match TRBD2. Looked up from germline, CDR1 is SGHRS and CDR2 is YFSETQ. The CDR3 sequence is 16 residues long. The V segment lost 3 bases and the J segment 5 bases; nucleotides outside the gene matches: 13. CDR3 sequence: CASSSGRGARGETQYF. The CDR3 coding sequence is TGCGCCAGCAGCTCAGGGAGGGGCGCACGGGGCGAGACCCAGTACTTC.

Turning to this clone: Other DNA sequences within the sample encode an identical CDR3. The genes are TRBV7-2 and TRBJ2-7; D unresolved. Germline values: CDR1 SGHTA, CDR2 FQGNSA. The CDR3 loop spans 13 amino acids. V was shortened by 2 bases and J by 2 bases, with 7 bases between the two germline ends. The CDR3 nucleotides read TGTGCCAGCAGCTTAAGTCCGACCTACGAGCAGTACTTC. It encodes CASSLSPTYEQYF.

The chain is built from TRBV4-3 and TRBJ2-2, with D possibly matching TRBD1 (6 bases). From germline, CDR1 is LGHNA and CDR2 YSLEER. This CDR3 spans 15 amino acids. Trimming took off 6 bases at V and 7 bases at J, with 18 bases between the two ends. CDR3 sequence: CASRRGTGQDGELFF. Here the CDR3 DNA reads TGCGCCAGCAGGAGGGGTACAGGGCAGGACGGGGAGCTGTTTTTT.

V gene TRBV4-3 combines with J gene TRBJ2-2; no definite D call. CDR3 length: 15 amino acids. V shed 1 base and J shed 4 bases, with 10 bases lying between them. Germline CDR1 reads LGHNA; CDR2 reads YSLEER. The CDR3 loop is CASSQGQTLTGELFF. CDR3 nucleotides: TGCGCCAGCAGCCAAGGGCAGACACTCACCGGGGAGCTGTTTTTT.

CDR3 DNA sequence: TGCGCCAGCAGCTTCAACAGGGGACAAACCTACGAGCAGTACTTC. As protein: CASSFNRGQTYEQYF. The chain is built from TRBV5-1 and TRBJ2-7; TRBD1 matches at 7 bases. The germline gives CDR1 SGHRS, CDR2 YFSETQ. Trimming took 2 bases from V and 2 from J; bases not matched to a gene: 7. The CDR3 spans 15 residues.

The chain couples TRBV28 to TRBJ1-4; 7 nucleotides line up with TRBD1. CDR1 is MDHEN and CDR2 is SYDVKM in the germline V gene. J gave up 1 base and V 5 bases, and 4 bases lay outside the gene matches. This CDR3 comprises 15 residues. The CDR3 loop is CASSRNRGTNEKLFF. CDR3 nucleotide sequence: TGTGCCAGCAGTCGTAACAGGGGAACTAATGAAAAACTGTTTTTT.

The genes are TRBV10-2 and TRBJ1-1; the D is unclear. V lost 6 bases and J lost 4, with 15 bases in between. The germline V gene has CDR1 WSHSY and CDR2 SAAADI. The CDR3 contains 14 residues. CDR3 nucleotides: TGCGCCAGCAGGAGAGGGAACCCGGGCACTGAAGCTTTCTTT. Residues: CASRRGNPGTEAFF.

This clone was detected only a few times. The chain is built from TRBV4-2 and TRBJ1-1; 10 bases fit TRBD1. The V segment lost 3 bases and the J segment 4 bases; nucleotides outside the gene matches: 5. Germline V gives CDR1 LGHNA, CDR2 YNFKEQ. The CDR3 has 15 amino acids. The CDR3 sequence is CASSHRQGARTEAFF. CDR3 nucleotide sequence: TGTGCCAGCAGCCATAGACAGGGGGCACGCACTGAAGCTTTCTTT.

The J gene is TRBJ1-1, the V gene TRBV19; D may be TRBD1 (6 bases). This CDR3 contains 14 residues. Germline V gene data show CDR1 as LNHDA and CDR2 as SQIVND (reference sequence). The V end lost 3 bases, the J end lost 5 bases, and 13 bases lay between the germline ends. The CDR3 nucleotides read TGTGCCAGTAGTATGGGCAGGGGAAGGACTGAAGCTTTCTTT. Amino acids: CASSMGRGRTEAFF.

V is TRBV11-2 and J is TRBJ2-5; D unresolved. Trimming shortened V by 0 bases and J by 2 bases, and 7 bases separated the two germline ends. The CDR3 covers 14 residues. Germline CDR1 is SGHAT and CDR2 is FQNNGV. For the CDR3, the DNA is TGTGCCAGCAGCTTAGATAACAGACAAGAGACCCAGTACTTC. Residues: CASSLDNRQETQYF. Complete variable domain (other parts from reference TRBV11-2 and TRBJ2-5): EAGVAQSPRYKIIEKRQSVAFWCNPISGHATLYWYQQILGQGPKLLIQFQNNGVVDDSQLPKDRFSAERLKGVDSTLKIQPAKLEDSAVYLCASSLDNRQETQYFGPGTRLLVL.

This rearrangement joins TRBV7-8 to TRBJ2-5; D unresolved. The CDR3 extends over 13 amino acids. Germline values: CDR1 SGHVS, CDR2 FQNEAQ. Trimming took 5 bases from V and 5 from J, leaving 12 bases between them. The CDR3: CASSPGSGETQYF. The CDR3, as DNA: TGTGCCAGCAGCCCCGGATCCGGGGAGACCCAGTACTTC.